Listed here are 11 T cell receptor beta chains from one sample, sequenced in a study of blood T cells in healthy people across ages. The use of a sample-barcoded 5' primer and a J-beta primer mix characterized a second PCR of roughly 7 to 11 cycles. MiXCR, applied by TCRdb to the 5' RACE reads, yields one record per CDR3 protein. The data contain roughly 2 million distinct CDR3 sequences, roughly 49% of them seen just once; the ten biggest clones take up 2% to 2.5%. Sequences were obtained from blood. The receptors were sampled from a woman in her 40s in good health.

The chain recombines TRBV29-1 with TRBJ2-1, with 9 bases that match TRBD1. CDR3 length: 13 residues. The V gene's germline CDR1 is SQVTM and CDR2 ANQGSEA. The ends lost 6 bases at V and 4 bases at J; junction bases unmatched: 4. The DNA for the CDR3 is TGCAGCGTCCTAGACAGGGGGTACAATGAGCAGTTCTTC. It translates to CSVLDRGYNEQFF.

In its sample, this clonotype was seen once. Here the CDR3 DNA reads TGTGCCAGCAACTCAGTAGCCAGTAACCAAGAGACCCAGTACTTC. Translated, it gives CASNSVASNQETQYF. The V and J genes are TRBV7-2 and TRBJ2-5; D unresolved. V lost 7 bases to trimming and J lost 0 bases, with 15 bases between them. The CDR3 totals 15 residues. Germline CDR1 SGHTA, CDR2 FQGNSA.

J is TRBJ2-3 and V is TRBV4-3; D could derive from TRBD1 or TRBD2 (5 bases each). The CDR3 has 16 amino acids. V was clipped by 0 bases and J by 4 bases, with 14 bases between them. CDR1 is LGHNA, CDR2 YSLEER, per germline. The CDR3 coding sequence is TGCGCCAGCAGCCAAGACGGCGGCCCGGGACCAGATACGCAGTATTTT. Translating gives CASSQDGGPGPDTQYF.

This chain uses TRBV15 with TRBJ2-5; 11 bases align to TRBD2. TRBJ2-7 matches the DNA end more closely, so the J call is doubtful. The CDR3 runs 14 residues. Germline V gene sequence: CDR1 LNHNV, CDR2 YYDKDF (reference sequence). CDR3 protein: CATSAGTSGGEQYF. DNA of the CDR3: TGTGCCACCAGCGCTGGGACTAGCGGAGGCGAGCAGTACTTC.

This clonotype was counted between two and nine times. The rearrangement joins TRBV7-2 to TRBJ1-2; 9 bases are a match to TRBD1. CDR1 SGHTA and CDR2 FQGNSA come from the germline V gene. This CDR3 comprises 15 residues. V lost 0 bases, J lost 4 bases, and 3 bases stayed unmatched. CDR3 region: CASSLAQGAIYGYTF. In DNA form, the CDR3 reads TGTGCCAGCAGCTTAGCACAGGGGGCAATCTATGGCTACACCTTC.

The V call is TRBV9, the J call TRBJ1-2, with 9 bases lining up with TRBD1. V shed 0 bases and J 8 bases; nucleotides not matched to a gene: 8. Germline CDR1 reads SGDLS; CDR2 reads YYNGEE. CDR3 length equals 15 residues. This CDR3 reads CASSVGAGQGKGYTF. The DNA for the CDR3 is TGTGCCAGCAGCGTAGGTGCGGGACAGGGAAAAGGCTACACCTTC.

This clonotype was observed a handful of times. A much bigger clone sits one base away, suggesting this may be a read error. The V call is TRBV7-2, the J call TRBJ2-5, with TRBD2 identical over 9 bases. Germline trimming cut 1 base from V and 11 bases from J; bases unmatched to any gene: 11. This CDR3 has 15 amino acids. Germline CDR1 is SGHTA and CDR2 is FQGNSA. The chain's CDR3 is CASSLDAGGPGEQYF. The CDR3 DNA sequence: TGTGCCAGCAGCTTAGATGCGGGGGGGCCAGGTGAGCAGTACTTC.

The V and J genes are TRBV7-2 and TRBJ2-1; D unclear. The germline gives CDR1 SGHTA, CDR2 FQGNSA. Trimming took off 0 bases at V and 7 bases at J, with 13 bases between the two ends. This CDR3 region has 15 residues. CDR3 loop: CASSLALVGVNEQFF. CDR3 in DNA: TGTGCCAGCAGCTTAGCGCTTGTCGGAGTAAATGAGCAGTTCTTC.

This chain uses TRBV11-2 with TRBJ1-4, with a weak D call TRBD1 (5 bases). The CDR3 runs to 14 residues. Between the trimmed V and J ends, which lost 4 bases and 5 bases, there was a span of 11 bases. Germline values: CDR1 SGHAT, CDR2 FQNNGV. CDR3 in DNA: TGTGCCAGCAGCTGGAGGGACGGAAATGAAAAACTGTTTTTT. Its protein product is CASSWRDGNEKLFF.

This clonotype was observed a few times. The gene calls are TRBV7-2 and TRBJ1-4; D call uncertain. Trimming cost V 5 bases and J 7 bases, with 17 bases left between them. CDR1 SGHTA and CDR2 FQGNSA come from the germline V gene. The CDR3 consists of 15 residues. The CDR3 DNA is TGTGCCAGCAGCCGCTTCAAGGGAATGAGTGAAAAACTGTTTTTT. As protein: CASSRFKGMSEKLFF.

The J gene is TRBJ1-5, the V gene TRBV7-2; unclear D gene. V was clipped by 1 base and J by 3 bases, with 13 bases between them. This CDR3 spans 16 amino acids. Germline CDR1 SGHTA, CDR2 FQGNSA. The CDR3 DNA sequence: TGTGCCAGCAGCTTAGGAAACAGCTACTTCAATCAGCCCCAGCATTTT. Translating gives CASSLGNSYFNQPQHF.